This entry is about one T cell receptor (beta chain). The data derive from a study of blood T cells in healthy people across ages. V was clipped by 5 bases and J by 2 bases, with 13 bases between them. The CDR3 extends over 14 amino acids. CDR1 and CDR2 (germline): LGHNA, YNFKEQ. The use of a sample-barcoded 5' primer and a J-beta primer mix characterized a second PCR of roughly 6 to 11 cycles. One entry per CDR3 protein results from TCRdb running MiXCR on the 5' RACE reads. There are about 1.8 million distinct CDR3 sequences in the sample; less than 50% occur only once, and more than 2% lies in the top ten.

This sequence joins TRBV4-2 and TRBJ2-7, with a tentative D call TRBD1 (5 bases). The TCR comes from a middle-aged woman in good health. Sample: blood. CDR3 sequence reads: CASSGAGWPYEQYF. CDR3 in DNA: TGTGCCAGCAGCGGGGCAGGGTGGCCCTACGAGCAGTACTTC.